The rows below give T cell receptor beta chains drawn from one sample of a study of T cell responses to AZD1222 COVID-19 vaccine. The assay was immunoSEQ multiplex PCR, and TCRdb's table has in-frame clones only and misses some. The sample has more than 95,000 clones, 93% seen once. The sequenced sample was peripheral blood, obtained on day 0 of AZD1222 vaccination. The receptors here all came from an adult in good health. CDR3s include the opening cysteine and the closing phenylalanine or tryptophan. The D gene is left open where the match is weak. Not every row has a clone size; where given, it reads once, few, many or a size class.

j_gene: TRBJ1-1; v_gene: TRBV19; d_gene: NA; abundance: NA; CDR3nt: TGTGCCAGTAGTATATCCTCGGGCACTGAAGCTTTCTTT; CDR3aa: CASSISSGTEAFF
j_gene: TRBJ1-1; v_gene: TRBV30; d_gene: NA; abundance: NA; CDR3nt: TGTGCCTGGGGTGTCGCACTAAAATATCGCGGGAACACTGAAGCTTTCTTT; CDR3aa: CAWGVALKYRGNTEAFF
j_gene: TRBJ2-1; v_gene: TRBV10-2; d_gene: TRBD2; abundance: NA; CDR3nt: TGCGCCAGCAGGGTACCGGGAGGGCCGAGACGTTCCTACAATGAGCAGTTCTTC; CDR3aa: CASRVPGGPRRSYNEQFF
j_gene: TRBJ2-1; v_gene: TRBV6-6; d_gene: TRBD2; abundance: once; CDR3nt: TGTGCCTCCCGTAGGGGACTAGCGGGAGTTTGGGAGCAGTTCTTC; CDR3aa: CASRRGLAGVWEQFF
j_gene: TRBJ1-3; v_gene: TRBV7-2; d_gene: TRBD1; abundance: few; CDR3nt: TGTGCCAGCAGCTTAACCTCCGGGACAGTCTCTGGAAACACCATATATTTT; CDR3aa: CASSLTSGTVSGNTIYF
j_gene: TRBJ2-7; v_gene: TRBV3-1/TRBV3-2; d_gene: TRBD1; abundance: NA; CDR3nt: TGTGCCAGCAGCCCGACAGGGAGCTCCTACGAGCAGTACTTC; CDR3aa: CASSPTGSSYEQYF
j_gene: TRBJ2-7; v_gene: TRBV19; d_gene: TRBD1; abundance: NA; CDR3nt: TGTGCCAGTAGTGTGACAGGGGCCTACGAGCAGTACTTC; CDR3aa: CASSVTGAYEQYF
j_gene: TRBJ2-7; v_gene: TRBV28; d_gene: NA; abundance: NA; CDR3nt: TGTGCCAGCACCCTAGCGGGACAGGGAAGGATCTACGAGCAGTACTTC; CDR3aa: CASTLAGQGRIYEQYF
j_gene: TRBJ1-2; v_gene: TRBV21-1; d_gene: NA; abundance: NA; CDR3nt: TGTGCCAGCAGCTCTCCCGAGGGTTGGAACTATGGCTACACCTTC; CDR3aa: CASSSPEGWNYGYTF
j_gene: TRBJ2-7; v_gene: TRBV15; d_gene: TRBD2; abundance: NA; CDR3nt: TGTGCCACCAGCAGAGATAGGGTAAGCGGGAGGGCAGGAGAGCAGTACTTC; CDR3aa: CATSRDRVSGRAGEQYF
j_gene: TRBJ2-7; v_gene: TRBV27; d_gene: NA; abundance: NA; CDR3nt: TGTGCCAGCAGGGGGACCTCTCTCGAGCAGTACTTC; CDR3aa: CASRGTSLEQYF
j_gene: TRBJ2-6; v_gene: TRBV7-9; d_gene: TRBD1; abundance: NA; CDR3nt: TGTGCCAGCATGGGACAGGCCTACTCTGGGGCCAACGTCCTGACTTTC; CDR3aa: CASMGQAYSGANVLTF
j_gene: TRBJ2-3; v_gene: TRBV29-1; d_gene: TRBD1; abundance: NA; CDR3nt: TGCAGCGTTCGAAAGGACAGGATCACAGATACGCAGTATTTT; CDR3aa: CSVRKDRITDTQYF
j_gene: TRBJ1-5; v_gene: TRBV15; d_gene: TRBD1; abundance: NA; CDR3nt: TGTGCCACCAGCAGATCCCAGGGGGCGCAGAATCAGCCCCAGCATTTT; CDR3aa: CATSRSQGAQNQPQHF
j_gene: TRBJ2-1; v_gene: TRBV3-1/TRBV3-2; d_gene: NA; abundance: NA; CDR3nt: TGTGCCAGCAGCCACACTCAAGGGAGTGCCTACAATGAGCAGTTCTTC; CDR3aa: CASSHTQGSAYNEQFF
j_gene: TRBJ1-2; v_gene: TRBV20-1; d_gene: TRBD1; abundance: NA; CDR3nt: TGCAGTGCTAGTGAAAGACAGGGGGCTTATGGCTACACCTTC; CDR3aa: CSASERQGAYGYTF
j_gene: TRBJ2-4; v_gene: TRBV19; d_gene: TRBD2; abundance: NA; CDR3nt: TGTGCCAGTAGTATAGGAGCGGGAGGGCCCTCTAAAAACATTCAGTACTTC; CDR3aa: CASSIGAGGPSKNIQYF
j_gene: TRBJ2-2; v_gene: TRBV10-3; d_gene: NA; abundance: NA; CDR3nt: TGTGCCATCAGTGTTGAAGGAGGGGCCCTGAACACCGGGGAGCTGTTTTTT; CDR3aa: CAISVEGGALNTGELFF
j_gene: TRBJ2-4; v_gene: TRBV7-8; d_gene: NA; abundance: once; CDR3nt: TGTGCCAGCAGCTCCCGAGGGGCCAACATTCAGTACTTC; CDR3aa: CASSSRGANIQYF
j_gene: TRBJ1-1; v_gene: TRBV10-3; d_gene: NA; abundance: NA; CDR3nt: TGTGCCATCAGTGAGTCAGGATTAGGGGAAGCTTTCTTT; CDR3aa: CAISESGLGEAFF
j_gene: TRBJ2-7; v_gene: TRBV11-2; d_gene: NA; abundance: NA; CDR3nt: TGTGCCAGCAGCTTGCTCTACGAGCAGTACTTC; CDR3aa: CASSLLYEQYF
j_gene: TRBJ1-5; v_gene: TRBV15; d_gene: NA; abundance: NA; CDR3nt: TGTGCCACCTCACCTGGGGTAGGCAATCAGCCCCAGCATTTT; CDR3aa: CATSPGVGNQPQHF
j_gene: TRBJ1-1; v_gene: TRBV6-5; d_gene: NA; abundance: NA; CDR3nt: TGTGCCAGCAGCCCCCCGGGGGCCGCTGAAGCTTTCTTT; CDR3aa: CASSPPGAAEAFF
j_gene: TRBJ1-1; v_gene: TRBV27; d_gene: NA; abundance: NA; CDR3nt: TGTGCCAGCAGTTTATCGATTCGGAACACTGAAGCTTTCTTT; CDR3aa: CASSLSIRNTEAFF
j_gene: TRBJ2-7; v_gene: TRBV7-8; d_gene: NA; abundance: NA; CDR3nt: TGTGCCAGCAGTCCAGACCACAGCCGCGGACTCGAGCAGTACTTC; CDR3aa: CASSPDHSRGLEQYF
j_gene: TRBJ2-2; v_gene: TRBV5-4; d_gene: TRBD1; abundance: NA; CDR3nt: TGTGCCAGCAGTCTTGGGACAGGGGTGAACACCGGGGAGCTGTTTTTT; CDR3aa: CASSLGTGVNTGELFF
j_gene: TRBJ2-7; v_gene: TRBV5-6; d_gene: NA; abundance: NA; CDR3nt: TGTGCCAGCAGCTTGTGGTACGAGCAGTACTTC; CDR3aa: CASSLWYEQYF
j_gene: TRBJ2-7; v_gene: TRBV28; d_gene: NA; abundance: NA; CDR3nt: TGTGCCAGCAGTGTGAGGTACGAGCAGTACTTC; CDR3aa: CASSVRYEQYF
j_gene: TRBJ1-2; v_gene: TRBV3-1/TRBV3-2; d_gene: TRBD1; abundance: NA; CDR3nt: TGTGCCAGCAGCCACGTCAAGACAGGGAGGAACTATGGCTACACCTTC; CDR3aa: CASSHVKTGRNYGYTF
j_gene: TRBJ2-7; v_gene: TRBV19; d_gene: NA; abundance: NA; CDR3nt: TGTGCCAGTAGTATTAGTTCGGGGGAAAACTACGAGCAGTACTTC; CDR3aa: CASSISSGENYEQYF
j_gene: TRBJ1-2; v_gene: TRBV3-1/TRBV3-2; d_gene: NA; abundance: NA; CDR3nt: TGTGCCAGCAGCCAAGACCCCCTCCCGAGAAACTATGGCTACACCTTC; CDR3aa: CASSQDPLPRNYGYTF
j_gene: TRBJ1-2; v_gene: TRBV28; d_gene: NA; abundance: once; CDR3nt: TGTGCCAGCAGTTTAAGGGTGAGCTACACCTTC; CDR3aa: CASSLRVSYTF
j_gene: TRBJ2-7; v_gene: TRBV11-3; d_gene: TRBD2; abundance: NA; CDR3nt: TGTGCCAGCAGCCGGACTAGCGATTCCTACGAGCAGTACTTC; CDR3aa: CASSRTSDSYEQYF
j_gene: TRBJ2-7; v_gene: TRBV7-8; d_gene: TRBD2; abundance: NA; CDR3nt: TGTGCCAGCAGCTCGACCGGGACTAGCGCCTCCTACGAGCAGTACTTC; CDR3aa: CASSSTGTSASYEQYF
j_gene: TRBJ1-1; v_gene: TRBV12-3/TRBV12-4; d_gene: NA; abundance: NA; CDR3nt: TGTGCCAGCAGTTTTAATATCGCAGAGACAGCTTTCTTT; CDR3aa: CASSFNIAETAFF
j_gene: TRBJ2-1; v_gene: TRBV14; d_gene: TRBD1; abundance: NA; CDR3nt: TGTGCCAGCAAACTGAGGACAGGGGCTGGCAATGAGCAGTTCTTC; CDR3aa: CASKLRTGAGNEQFF
j_gene: TRBJ2-2; v_gene: TRBV6-4; d_gene: NA; abundance: NA; CDR3nt: TGTGCCAGCAGTGACAGGGACACCGGGGAGCTGTTTTTT; CDR3aa: CASSDRDTGELFF
j_gene: TRBJ2-2; v_gene: TRBV5-1; d_gene: TRBD2; abundance: NA; CDR3nt: TGCGCCAGCAGCTTGAATCTAGCGGCCGACACCGGGGAGCTGTTTTTT; CDR3aa: CASSLNLAADTGELFF
j_gene: TRBJ2-7; v_gene: TRBV7-9; d_gene: NA; abundance: NA; CDR3nt: TGTGCCAGCAGCGCCCCACGAGGGGCGAGCTCCTACGAGCAGTACTTC; CDR3aa: CASSAPRGASSYEQYF
j_gene: TRBJ1-5; v_gene: TRBV12-3/TRBV12-4; d_gene: NA; abundance: NA; CDR3nt: TGTGCCAGCATGTTAGGGAATCAGCCCCAGCATTTT; CDR3aa: CASMLGNQPQHF
j_gene: TRBJ2-2; v_gene: TRBV7-3; d_gene: TRBD2; abundance: NA; CDR3nt: TGTGCCAGCAGCCCCAGGATCGGGACTAGCGGGAGCGCCGGGGAGCTGTTTTTT; CDR3aa: CASSPRIGTSGSAGELFF
j_gene: TRBJ2-1; v_gene: TRBV5-1; d_gene: NA; abundance: NA; CDR3nt: TGCGCCAGCAGCGAATCGGGACCCTACAATGAGCAGTTCTTC; CDR3aa: CASSESGPYNEQFF
j_gene: TRBJ1-4; v_gene: TRBV19; d_gene: NA; abundance: NA; CDR3nt: TGTGCCAGTAGTATTAGGGAAAAACTGTTTTTT; CDR3aa: CASSIREKLFF
j_gene: TRBJ1-1; v_gene: TRBV27; d_gene: NA; abundance: NA; CDR3nt: TGTGCCAGCAGTCCCACGGACAGCAGGGGCACTGAAGCTTTCTTT; CDR3aa: CASSPTDSRGTEAFF
j_gene: TRBJ1-1; v_gene: TRBV15; d_gene: NA; abundance: NA; CDR3nt: TGTGCCACCAGCAGGACAGACGGCACTGAAGCTTTCTTT; CDR3aa: CATSRTDGTEAFF
j_gene: TRBJ2-3; v_gene: TRBV24-1; d_gene: NA; abundance: NA; CDR3nt: TGTGCCACCAGTGGAGGACAGATTACAGATACGCAGTATTTT; CDR3aa: CATSGGQITDTQYF
j_gene: TRBJ1-2; v_gene: TRBV5-1; d_gene: TRBD1; abundance: once; CDR3nt: TGCGCCAGCAGCTTCACAGGGGCGGACGGCTACACCTTC; CDR3aa: CASSFTGADGYTF
j_gene: TRBJ1-1; v_gene: TRBV2; d_gene: NA; abundance: NA; CDR3nt: TGTGCCAGCAGTGTGGAAGAGGGCACTGAAGCTTTCTTT; CDR3aa: CASSVEEGTEAFF
j_gene: TRBJ2-7; v_gene: TRBV19; d_gene: TRBD1; abundance: NA; CDR3nt: TGTGCCAGTAGTGCCCCGGTAGGGACAGGTGCCTACGAGCAGTACTTC; CDR3aa: CASSAPVGTGAYEQYF
j_gene: TRBJ2-1; v_gene: TRBV7-9; d_gene: NA; abundance: NA; CDR3nt: TGTGCCAGCAGCCTACGGGGCACCCCCTACAATGAGCAGTTCTTC; CDR3aa: CASSLRGTPYNEQFF
j_gene: TRBJ2-2; v_gene: TRBV19; d_gene: TRBD1; abundance: NA; CDR3nt: TGTGCCAGTAGTGTTTACAGGGGATCCACCGGGGAGCTGTTTTTT; CDR3aa: CASSVYRGSTGELFF
j_gene: TRBJ2-1; v_gene: TRBV3-1/TRBV3-2; d_gene: TRBD2; abundance: NA; CDR3nt: TGTGCCAGCAGCCAAGAAATCACTAGCGGGAGGGATGAGCAGTTCTTC; CDR3aa: CASSQEITSGRDEQFF
j_gene: TRBJ1-1; v_gene: TRBV27; d_gene: NA; abundance: NA; CDR3nt: TGTGCCAGCAGCGGGGGGGATTTGTGGGAAGCTTTCTTT; CDR3aa: CASSGGDLWEAFF
j_gene: TRBJ2-5; v_gene: TRBV27; d_gene: NA; abundance: NA; CDR3nt: TGTGCCAGCAGCCGACTAGACCTTGGTCGGGAGACCCAGTACTTC; CDR3aa: CASSRLDLGRETQYF
j_gene: TRBJ1-2; v_gene: TRBV7-9; d_gene: NA; abundance: once; CDR3nt: TGTGCCAGCAGCTTAGGGACACTCTATGGCTACACCTTC; CDR3aa: CASSLGTLYGYTF
j_gene: TRBJ1-1; v_gene: TRBV4-2; d_gene: NA; abundance: NA; CDR3nt: TGTGCCAGCAGGGGCACTGAAGCTTTCTTT; CDR3aa: CASRGTEAFF
j_gene: TRBJ2-1; v_gene: TRBV18; d_gene: TRBD2; abundance: NA; CDR3nt: TGTGCCAGCTCACCTATTCTTTTGACTAGCGGGAGTATAAATGAGCAGTTCTTC; CDR3aa: CASSPILLTSGSINEQFF